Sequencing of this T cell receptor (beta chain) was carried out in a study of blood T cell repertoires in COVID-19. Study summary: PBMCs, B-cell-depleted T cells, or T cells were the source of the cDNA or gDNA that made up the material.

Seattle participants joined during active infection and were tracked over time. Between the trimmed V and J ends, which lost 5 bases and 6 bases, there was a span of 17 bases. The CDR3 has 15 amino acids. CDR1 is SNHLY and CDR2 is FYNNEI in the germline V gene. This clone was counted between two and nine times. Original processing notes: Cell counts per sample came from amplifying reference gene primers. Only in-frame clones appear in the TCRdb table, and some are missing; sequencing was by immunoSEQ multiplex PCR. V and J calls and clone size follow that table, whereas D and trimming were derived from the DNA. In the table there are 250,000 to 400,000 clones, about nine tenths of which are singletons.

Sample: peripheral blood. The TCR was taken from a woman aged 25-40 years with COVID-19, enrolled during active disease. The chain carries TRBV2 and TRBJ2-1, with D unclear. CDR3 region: CASSISPSLANEQFF. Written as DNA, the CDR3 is TGTGCCAGCAGTATCTCCCCCTCCTTGGCCAATGAGCAGTTCTTC.